These 14 T cell receptor beta chains came from one sample sequenced in a study of regulatory T cells in long-lasting Graves disease. Time point: newly diagnosed GD, antithyroid drugs for less than 3 months. Researchers made the TCR library from RNA that was extracted from PBMCs. Construction of the TCR beta libraries employed iRepertoire HTBI primers in conjunction with Arm-PCR of CDR3 regions. Using its own MiXCR run on the multiplex PCR reads, TCRdb lists one record per CDR3 protein. Of about 530,000 distinct CDR3 sequences detected, 15% to 20% appear once; the ten largest clones hold approximately 25%. In addition, the sample was reused for a study of T cells in Graves' hyperthyroidism and ophthalmopathy.

Specimen: peripheral blood mononuclear cells (PBMCs), collected at new diagnosis, from a patient treated with antithyroid drugs. The source is a woman aged 35-65 years with Graves disease.

This clonotype appeared many times. This rearrangement joins TRBV3-1 to TRBJ1-1, with D maybe TRBD1 (5 bases). The CDR3 contains 15 residues. Germline CDR1 LGHDT, CDR2 YNNKEL (reference sequence). Trimming cost V 4 bases and J 0 bases, with 12 bases left between them. The CDR3 reads CASSRRGGMNTEAFF. The CDR3 DNA is TGTGCCAGCAGCCGCCGCGGGGGAATGAACACTGAAGCTTTCTTT.

This clonotype showed up many times. The rearrangement uses TRBV13 and TRBJ2-5, with 8 positions matching TRBD1. CDR1 and CDR2 from the germline V gene are PRHDT and FYEKMQ (reference sequence). V gave up 5 bases and J gave up 5 bases; unmatched junction bases: 7. CDR3 size: 14 residues. In nucleotides, the CDR3 is TGTGCCAGCAGCACCCGGACAGGGACCGAGACCCAGTACTTC. It is translated as CASSTRTGTETQYF.

This clonotype was seen many times. This chain links TRBV20-1 with TRBJ2-5; 7 nucleotides align to TRBD1. The CDR3 runs to 18 residues. The germline gives CDR1 DFQATT, CDR2 SNEGSKA (reference sequence). V trimming: 3 bases; J trimming: 0 bases; junction bases outside the gene matches: 16. CDR3 sequence (DNA): TGCAGTGCTAGTCCCCCGGGACAGACCGCATGGTACCAAGAGACCCAGTACTTC. This encodes CSASPPGQTAWYQETQYF.

This clonotype was detected ten times or more. The chain recombines TRBV2 with TRBJ2-1; D gene unclear. CDR1 and CDR2 from the germline V gene are SNHLY and FYNNEI. V lost 3 bases, J lost 13 bases, and 13 bases lay in between. The CDR3 consists of 12 residues. The DNA for the CDR3 is TGTGCCAGCAGTGATTACGGTGAGGAACAGTTCTTC. Encoded protein: CASSDYGEEQFF.

This clonotype was counted ten times or more. The J gene is TRBJ1-3, the V gene TRBV25-1; D not certain. Trimming pared 5 bases from V and 2 bases from J, leaving 13 bases between. The CDR3 has 15 amino acids. Germline V CDR1 and CDR2: MGHDK, SYGVNS. CDR3: CASSRGITPGNTIYF. Written as DNA, the CDR3 is TGTGCCAGCAGTCGTGGCATAACCCCTGGAAACACCATATATTTT.

The V gene is TRBV7-3, the J gene TRBJ1-2; TRBD1 matches at 9 bases. J was trimmed by 6 bases and V by 4 bases; bases with no gene match: 3. Germline CDR1 reads SGHTA; CDR2 reads FQGTGA. The CDR3 has 13 amino acids. DNA of the CDR3: TGTGCCAGCAGCTGGGGACAGGGAAATGGCTACACCTTC. Translation: CASSWGQGNGYTF.

At least ten counts were recorded for this clonotype. This sequence joins TRBV12-3 or TRBV12-4 and TRBJ1-1; D may be TRBD1 (6 bases). V was pared by 5 bases and J by 5 bases, with 12 bases between. The CDR3 spans 13 residues. In nucleotides, the CDR3 is TGTGCCAGCAGTACTCGACAGGTGACTGAAGCTTTCTTT. Its protein product is CASSTRQVTEAFF.

In this sample, this clonotype turned up many times. The gene calls are TRBV5-1 and TRBJ2-2; 10 nucleotides align to TRBD2. The length of the CDR3 is 16 residues. The V segment lost 4 bases and the J segment 3 bases; nucleotides outside the gene matches: 6. The germline CDR1 and CDR2 sequences are SGHRS and YFSETQ. The CDR3 DNA sequence: TGCGCCAGCAGCCCGTTGACTAGCGGGCACACCGGGGAGCTGTTTTTT. Protein: CASSPLTSGHTGELFF.

The genes are TRBV29-1 and TRBJ1-1; D gene uncertain. V dropped 4 bases and J dropped 4 bases, with 10 bases sitting between them. Germline CDR1 SQVTM, CDR2 ANQGSEA. The length of the CDR3 is 12 residues. CDR3 region: CSVAQVGTEAFF. Here the CDR3 DNA reads TGCAGCGTTGCTCAGGTAGGCACTGAAGCTTTCTTT.

This clonotype came up many times. This chain joins TRBV5-1 and TRBJ2-7; 7 bases fit TRBD1. Germline CDR1 is SGHRS and CDR2 is YFSETQ. This CDR3 comprises 14 residues. The V and J ends lost 5 bases and 4 bases, in that order; junction bases with no gene match: 9. CDR3 nucleotides: TGCGCCAGCAGTCTCGGGACAGTACCTTACGAGCAGTACTTC. Translation: CASSLGTVPYEQYF.

This clonotype came up a few times. The chain recombines TRBV20-1 with TRBJ1-2; 8 nucleotides agree with TRBD1. There are 12 residues in the CDR3. V lost 5 bases, J lost 5 bases, and 4 bases stayed unmatched. Germline V lookup: CDR1 DFQATT, CDR2 SNEGSKA (reference sequence). CDR3 sequence reads: CSAPDRVYGYTF. Written as DNA, the CDR3 is TGCAGTGCTCCGGACAGGGTTTATGGCTACACCTTC.

This clonotype occurred many times. One junction end disagrees with the germline gene, perhaps due to a read error. The CDR3 bases are TGTGCCAGCAGCTTGCGGGGAGGCTACGAGCAGTACTTC. Translated, it gives CASSLRGGYEQYF. This chain joins TRBV5-1 and TRBJ2-7; possible D gene TRBD2, 6 bases. The CDR3 totals 13 residues. Germline loops: CDR1 SGHRS, CDR2 YFSETQ.

In the case of this clonotype: A clone one base away is much larger, so this may be a read error. The gene calls are TRBV6-2 or TRBV6-3 and TRBJ2-3, with D perhaps matching TRBD2 (5 bases). The CDR3 runs 13 residues. The ends were cut back, 7 bases at V and 2 bases at J, with 10 bases in the middle. Per the germline V gene, CDR1 is MNHEY and CDR2 is SVGEGT. CDR3 nucleotide sequence: TGTGCCAGCACCTTCGGGGACACAGATACGCAGTATTTT. This sequence encodes CASTFGDTDTQYF.

The genes are TRBV11-2 and TRBJ2-2, with no clear D. This CDR3 contains 14 residues. Germline V gene lookup returns CDR1 SGHAT and CDR2 FQNNGV. Trimming cost V 2 bases and J 1 base, with 5 bases left between them. The CDR3 loop reads CASSLFMNTGELFF. The CDR3 nucleotides are TGTGCCAGCAGCTTATTCATGAACACCGGGGAGCTGTTTTTT.